This record concerns one T cell receptor beta chain sequence. Its antigen is currently unknown. The time point is: pre-treatment sample, taken before nivolumab and TIL therapy. Stage 4 NSCLC adults joined between late 2017 and January 2020. These data are taken from a study of TIL therapy for anti-PD-1-resistant metastatic lung cancer. Study background: Tumors were harvested before any PD-1/PD-L1 blockade. By whole-exome sequencing, median non-synonymous tumor mutation burden was roughly 1.4 mutations per megabase.

General observations from the study: The baseline peripheral repertoire was partially replaced by infused TIL clonotypes that later decayed.

This was the immunoSEQ v3 assay. Sequencing was performed with immunoSEQ multiplex PCR; in TCRdb, only in-frame clones are kept and a portion is missing. The sample gives approximately 47,000 clones, approximately 86% of which show up once; more than 4.5% is in the top ten. The CDR3 sequence is 14 residues long. V dropped 5 bases and J dropped 4; count of bases not matched to a gene: 7. Germline-derived CDR1 and CDR2 are MDHEN and SYDVKM. The receptor was derived from a person aged 25-85 years with non-small cell lung cancer. The genes are TRBV28 and TRBJ2-7; 8 nucleotides line up with TRBD2. The input for sequencing was blood, taken at baseline. The CDR3: CASSRGGFPYEQYF. For the CDR3, the DNA is TGTGCCAGCAGTCGGGGGGGTTTCCCTTACGAGCAGTACTTC.